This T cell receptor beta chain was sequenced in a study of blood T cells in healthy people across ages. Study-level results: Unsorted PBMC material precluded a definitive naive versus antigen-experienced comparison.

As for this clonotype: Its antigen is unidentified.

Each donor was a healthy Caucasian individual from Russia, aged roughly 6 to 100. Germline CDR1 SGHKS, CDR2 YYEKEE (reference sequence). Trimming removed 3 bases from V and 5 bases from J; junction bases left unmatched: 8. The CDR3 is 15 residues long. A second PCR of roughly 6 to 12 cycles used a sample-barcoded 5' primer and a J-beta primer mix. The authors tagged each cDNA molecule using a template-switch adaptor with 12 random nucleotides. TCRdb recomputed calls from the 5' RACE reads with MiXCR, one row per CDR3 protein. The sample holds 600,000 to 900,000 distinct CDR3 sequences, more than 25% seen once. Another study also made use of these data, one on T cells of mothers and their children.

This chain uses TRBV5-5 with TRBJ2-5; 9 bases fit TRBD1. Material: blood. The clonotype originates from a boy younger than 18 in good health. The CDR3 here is CASSSRDRDGETQYF. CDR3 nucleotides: TGTGCCAGCAGCTCCCGGGACAGGGATGGCGAGACCCAGTACTTC.